This T cell receptor (beta chain) comes out of a study of T cells in localized non-small cell lung cancer. The count of this clone is one. The CDR3 length is 14 residues. Germline V gene lookup returns CDR1 MDHEN and CDR2 SYDVKM. The V end lost 3 bases, the J end lost 3 bases, and 12 bases lay between the germline ends. Clones were sequenced by immunoSEQ multiplex PCR, and TCRdb holds only the in-frame ones, with some missing. The sample carries roughly 40,000 clones, about four fifths recorded once. V gene TRBV28 combines with J gene TRBJ2-7; tentative D call: TRBD1 (6 bases). This clonotype was sampled from a male donor at least 60 years old with stage II lung adenocarcinoma. The input for sequencing was peripheral blood mononuclear cells, taken before any cancer treatment. The CDR3, as DNA: TGTGCCAGCAGTTTCGTCCAGACAGGCTACGAGCAGTACTTC. This sequence encodes CASSFVQTGYEQYF.